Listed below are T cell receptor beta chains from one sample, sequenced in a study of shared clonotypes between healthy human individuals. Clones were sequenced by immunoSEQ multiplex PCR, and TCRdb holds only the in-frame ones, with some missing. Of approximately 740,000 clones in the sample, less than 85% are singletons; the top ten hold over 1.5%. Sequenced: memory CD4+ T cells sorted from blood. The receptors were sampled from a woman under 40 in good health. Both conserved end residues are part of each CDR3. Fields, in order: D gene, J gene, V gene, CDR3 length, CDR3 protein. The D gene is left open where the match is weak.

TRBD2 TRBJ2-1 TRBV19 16 CASSTPGTSGSNEQFF
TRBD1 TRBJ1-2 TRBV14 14 CASSQAGTGHGYTF
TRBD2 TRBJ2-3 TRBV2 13 CASSGTRGDTQYF
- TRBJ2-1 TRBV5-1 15 CASSFSTGSYNEQFF
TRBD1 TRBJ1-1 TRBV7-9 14 CASSSDRGWTEAFF
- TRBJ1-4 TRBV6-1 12 CASTLLGEKLFF
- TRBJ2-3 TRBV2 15 CASSVRQDSTDTQYF
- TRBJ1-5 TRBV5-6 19 CASRRGGGSGIYSNQPQHF
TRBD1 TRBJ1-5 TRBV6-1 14 CASSAGGLNQPQHF
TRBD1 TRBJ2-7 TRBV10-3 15 CAIRGGQGRNYEQYF
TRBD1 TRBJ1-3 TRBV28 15 CASKLFNRGRNTIYF
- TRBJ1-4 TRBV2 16 CASREQGKRANEKLFF
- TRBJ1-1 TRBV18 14 CASSPTAPNTEAFF
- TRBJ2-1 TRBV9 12 CASSVVSGEQFF
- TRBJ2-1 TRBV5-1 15 CASSVGGNSYNEQFF
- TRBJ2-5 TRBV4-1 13 CASSQLIQETQYF
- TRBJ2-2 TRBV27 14 CASSLSRPSGELFF
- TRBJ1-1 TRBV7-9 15 CASSLAVGQSSEAFF
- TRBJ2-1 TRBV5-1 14 CASSSRNRLNEQFF
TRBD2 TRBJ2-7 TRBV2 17 CASSPWGVAGGLGEQYF
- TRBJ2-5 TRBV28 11 CASRVQETQYF
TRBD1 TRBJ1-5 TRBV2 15 CASSGGQGGFQPQHF
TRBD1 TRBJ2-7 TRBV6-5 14 CASARTGPLGEQYF
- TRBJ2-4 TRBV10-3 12 CAISDGGNIQYF
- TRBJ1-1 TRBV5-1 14 CASSERTANTEAFF
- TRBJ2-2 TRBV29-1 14 CSVEISEGSGELFF
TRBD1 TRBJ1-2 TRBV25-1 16 CASSEYTGRGNYGYTF
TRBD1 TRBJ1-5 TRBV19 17 CASSSPRQGSANQPQHF
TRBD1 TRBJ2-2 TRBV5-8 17 CASSLKGALTGTGELFF
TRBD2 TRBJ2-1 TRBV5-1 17 CASSFYFTSGSGNEQFF
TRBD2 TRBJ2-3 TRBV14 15 CASHSTSARTDTQYF
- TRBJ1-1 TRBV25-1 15 CASSDARGKNTEAFF
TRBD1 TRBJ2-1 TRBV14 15 CASSQRRDRYNEQFF
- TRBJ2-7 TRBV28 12 CASSQGPVVQYF
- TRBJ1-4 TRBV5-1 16 CASSLGQADRYEKLFF
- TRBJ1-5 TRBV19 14 CASSKLGNNQPQHF
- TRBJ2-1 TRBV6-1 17 CASSAVPAWASYNEQFF
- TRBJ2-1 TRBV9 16 CASSVGSGKSYNEQFF
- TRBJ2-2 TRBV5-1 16 CASKSGNTANTGELFF
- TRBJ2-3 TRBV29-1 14 CSVRPGFGTDTQYF
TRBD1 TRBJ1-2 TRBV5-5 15 CASSPDRGRVYGYTF
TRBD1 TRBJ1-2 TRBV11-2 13 CASSRDRGGGYTF
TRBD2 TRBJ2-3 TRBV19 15 CASRPGLAGTDTQYF
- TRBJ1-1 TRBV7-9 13 CASSAGQDTEAFF
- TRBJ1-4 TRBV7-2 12 CASSPGREKLFF
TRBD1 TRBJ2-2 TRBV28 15 CASTSGQGATGELFF
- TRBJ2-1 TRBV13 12 CASSDQRLDQFF
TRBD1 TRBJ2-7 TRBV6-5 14 CASSYSTGAYEQYF
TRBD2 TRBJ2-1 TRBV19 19 CASRPIDGTSGSFLDEQFF
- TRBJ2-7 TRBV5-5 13 CASSLGGPQGQYF
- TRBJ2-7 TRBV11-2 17 CASSSTNPEVGSYEQYF
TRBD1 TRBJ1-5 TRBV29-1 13 CSVGDRVNQPQHF
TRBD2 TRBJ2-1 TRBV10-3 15 CATRTSGVPTMEQFF
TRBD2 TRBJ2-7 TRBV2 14 CASSDTSGSYEQYF
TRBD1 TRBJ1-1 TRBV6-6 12 CASKSGGTEAFF